The 31 T cell receptor beta chains below come from one sample, sequenced in a study of T cell responses to AZD1222 COVID-19 vaccine. Measured with immunoSEQ multiplex PCR; TCRdb has only the in-frame clones, and not every one. The top ten hold roughly 4% of the sample, which has about 140,000 clones, 80% to 95% seen once. The sample here was peripheral blood, taken 28 days after the second AZD1222 dose. The receptor set was obtained from an adult who received the AZD1222 COVID-19 vaccine.

This clone has just one count. The chain employs TRBV19 and TRBJ1-6; D gene ambiguous. Germline CDR1 reads LNHDA; CDR2 reads SQIVND (reference sequence). V shed 8 bases and J shed 0 bases, with 8 bases lying between them. The CDR3 sequence is 14 residues long. CDR3 in DNA: TGTGCCAGTGGCCAAAGCTCCTATAATTCACCCCTCCACTTT. Translation gives CASGQSSYNSPLHF.

The chain recombines TRBV27 with TRBJ2-1; D possibly corresponds to TRBD2 (5 bases). Germline V gene sequence: CDR1 MNHEY, CDR2 SMNVEV (reference sequence). The V gene lost 6 bases and the J gene lost 0 bases, with 12 bases spanning the gap. This CDR3 has 15 residues. CDR3 DNA: TGTGCCAGCAGCCCCAGAGGGTCCTCCTACAATGAGCAGTTCTTC. Translation: CASSPRGSSYNEQFF.

The genes are TRBV11-2 and TRBJ1-5; 8 bases are a match to TRBD1. The CDR3 is made up of 15 amino acids. V lost 3 bases, J lost 6 bases, and 7 bases stayed unmatched. Germline CDR1 SGHAT, CDR2 FQNNGV. Here the CDR3 reads CASSLFSGGGQPQHF. DNA of the CDR3: TGTGCCAGCAGCTTGTTCTCAGGGGGCGGTCAGCCCCAGCATTTT.

The gene calls are TRBV6-2 or TRBV6-3 and TRBJ2-3; perhaps TRBD2 as D (6 bases). The length of the CDR3 is 17 residues. CDR1 MNHEY and CDR2 SVGEGT come from the germline V gene. Trimming left V 2 bases short and J 6 bases short, with 21 bases between. This chain's CDR3 is CASSYVLGGVGADTQYF. CDR3 in DNA: TGTGCCAGCAGTTACGTCCTGGGGGGAGTAGGAGCGGATACGCAGTATTTT.

A single count supports this clone. The chain carries TRBV4-2 and TRBJ1-5, with TRBD1 as a possible D gene (5 bases). CDR1 is LGHNA and CDR2 is YNFKEQ in the germline V gene. Trimming shortened V by 0 bases and J by 6 bases, and 12 bases separated the two germline ends. The CDR3 length is 15 residues. CDR3 loop: CASSQDRGVTQPQHF. The CDR3 DNA reads TGTGCCAGCAGCCAAGATAGAGGGGTGACTCAGCCCCAGCATTTT.

This rearrangement joins TRBV7-6 to TRBJ2-5; 9 positions match TRBD1. The CDR3 loop spans 15 amino acids. V lost 4 bases to trimming and J lost 2 bases; unmatched junction nucleotides: 5. Germline CDR1 SGHVS, CDR2 FNYEAQ. The chain's CDR3 is CASSYLGTGQETQYF. Here the CDR3 DNA reads TGTGCCAGCAGCTACCTCGGGACAGGGCAAGAGACCCAGTACTTC.

The J gene is TRBJ2-6, the V gene TRBV28, with D possibly being TRBD2 (5 bases). Germline-derived CDR1 and CDR2 are MDHEN and SYDVKM. The V end was cut by 6 bases, the J end by 0 bases, with 18 bases between. This CDR3 contains 18 residues. The CDR3 nucleotides read TGTGCCAGCAGCCACCTTATCTCAGGACTCTCTGGGGCCAACGTCCTGACTTTC. It specifies CASSHLISGLSGANVLTF. The whole variable domain, filled in from reference TRBV28 and TRBJ2-6, reads DVKVTQSSRYLVKRTGEKVFLECVQDMDHENMFWYRQDPGLGLRLIYFSYDVKMKEKGDIPEGYSVSREKKERFSLILESASTNQTSMYLCASSHLISGLSGANVLTFGAGSRLTVL.

V is TRBV5-1 and J is TRBJ2-1, with 7 bases matching TRBD2. Germline-derived CDR1 and CDR2 are SGHRS and YFSETQ. J gave up 5 bases and V 5 bases, and 16 bases lay outside the gene matches. This CDR3 region has 17 residues. CDR3 protein: CASSLGWAGEGHNEQFF. DNA of the CDR3: TGCGCCAGCAGTCTGGGGTGGGCGGGAGAAGGCCACAATGAGCAGTTCTTC. Using reference TRBV5-1 and TRBJ2-1 for the parts outside the CDR3, the full variable domain is KAGVTQTPRYLIKTRGQQVTLSCSPISGHRSVSWYQQTPGQGLQFLFEYFSETQRNKGNFPGRFSGRQFSNSRSEMNVSTLELGDSALYLCASSLGWAGEGHNEQFFGPGTRLTVL.

V and J are TRBV5-1 and TRBJ1-4, with 8 bases matching TRBD1. V was pared by 4 bases and J by 5 bases, with 7 bases of the junction left unmatched. Germline CDR1 SGHRS, CDR2 YFSETQ. The CDR3 consists of 15 residues. The CDR3 here is CASSVNQGANEKLFF. CDR3 bases: TGCGCCAGCAGCGTAAACCAGGGGGCGAATGAAAAACTGTTTTTT.

The V call is TRBV28, the J call TRBJ2-7, with 7 bases that match TRBD1. CDR1 and CDR2 (germline): MDHEN, SYDVKM. The CDR3 is made up of 11 amino acids. With 10 bases clipped from V and 5 bases from J, the junction kept 5 bases outside the gene matches. The CDR3 sequence is CATEGGNEQYF. CDR3 bases: TGTGCCACCGAAGGGGGCAACGAGCAGTACTTC.

The rearrangement uses TRBV9 and TRBJ2-3; D gene uncertain. The CDR3 extends over 14 amino acids. Between the trimmed V and J ends, which lost 0 bases and 3 bases, there was a span of 8 bases. CDR1 is SGDLS and CDR2 is YYNGEE in the germline V gene. CDR3 DNA sequence: TGTGCCAGCAGCGTAGGGATACAGACAGATACGCAGTATTTT. Translated, it gives CASSVGIQTDTQYF.

V is TRBV6-5 and J is TRBJ1-4, with a tentative D call TRBD1 (5 bases). The CDR3 contains 13 residues. Trimming pared 7 bases from V and 8 bases from J, leaving 14 bases between. Germline V gene sequence: CDR1 MNHEY, CDR2 SVGAGI. The CDR3 loop reads CASKRQGREKLFF. In DNA, the CDR3 is TGTGCCAGCAAAAGGCAGGGAAGAGAAAAACTGTTTTTT.

The rearrangement joins TRBV7-3 to TRBJ2-1, with 11 positions matching TRBD2. The germline gives CDR1 SGHTA, CDR2 FQGTGA. This CDR3 comprises 15 residues. Germline trimming cut 5 bases from V and 3 bases from J; bases unmatched to any gene: 3. Here the CDR3 reads CASSPGTSGYNEQFF. The CDR3 DNA reads TGTGCCAGCAGCCCCGGGACTAGCGGCTACAATGAGCAGTTCTTC. The variable domain in full, with the rest retrieved from reference TRBV7-3 and TRBJ2-1, is GAGVSQTPSNKVTEKGKYVELRCDPISGHTALYWYRQSLGQGPEFLIYFQGTGAADDSGLPNDRFFAVRPEGSVSTLKIQRTERGDSAVYLCASSPGTSGYNEQFFGPGTRLTVL.

The chain recombines TRBV19 with TRBJ2-3; D might be TRBD1 (5 bases). This CDR3 is 12 amino acids long. V lost 5 bases, J lost 5 bases, and 8 bases lay in between. The germline V gene encodes CDR1 LNHDA and CDR2 SQIVND (reference sequence). For the CDR3, the DNA is TGTGCCAGTAGTCCCAGGGTAGATACGCAGTATTTT. The encoded protein is CASSPRVDTQYF.

The J gene is TRBJ1-1, the V gene TRBV13; D unresolved. The length of the CDR3 is 14 residues. The germline gives CDR1 PRHDT, CDR2 FYEKMQ (reference sequence). The ends were cut back, 5 bases at V and 8 bases at J, with 18 bases in the middle. The CDR3 DNA reads TGTGCCAGCAGCCCCAGGCCCGGAGGTTTGGAAGCTTTCTTT. This codes for CASSPRPGGLEAFF. Based on the CDR3 plus reference TRBV13 and TRBJ1-1, the full variable domain is AAGVIQSPRHLIKEKRETATLKCYPIPRHDTVYWYQQGPGQDPQFLISFYEKMQSDKGSIPDRFSAQQFSDYHSELNMSSLELGDSALYFCASSPRPGGLEAFFGQGTRLTVV.

V is TRBV4-2 and J is TRBJ1-2; 7 nucleotides match TRBD1. V trimming: 6 bases; J trimming: 4 bases; junction bases outside the gene matches: 5. This CDR3 contains 13 residues. Germline V gene lookup returns CDR1 LGHNA and CDR2 YNFKEQ. The CDR3 sequence: CASRNKGAYGYTF. The CDR3 DNA reads as TGTGCCAGCAGGAACAAGGGGGCCTATGGCTACACCTTC.

This chain links TRBV7-2 with TRBJ2-1; TRBD2 aligns across 8 bases. The CDR3 length is 15 residues. Germline CDR1 reads SGHTA; CDR2 reads FQGNSA. V lost 7 bases to trimming and J lost 4 bases; unmatched junction nucleotides: 9. The CDR3 protein is CASIGGGGLYNEQFF. In nucleotides, the CDR3 is TGTGCCAGCATCGGGGGGGGCGGGCTATACAATGAGCAGTTCTTC.

The V and J genes are TRBV5-6 and TRBJ1-3, with TRBD1 as a possible D gene (6 bases). CDR1 SGHDT and CDR2 YYEEEE come from the germline V gene. V lost 4 bases to trimming and J lost 2 bases, with 13 bases between them. This CDR3 is 15 amino acids long. CDR3 coding DNA: TGTGCCAGCAGCGGAAGGGGGACTGCTGGAAACACCATATATTTT. This gives the protein CASSGRGTAGNTIYF.

The gene calls are TRBV3-1 (or the pseudogene TRBV3-2) and TRBJ2-1; D not certain. With 0 bases removed from V and 6 bases from J, the gap between germline ends came to 9 bases. CDR1 LGHDT and CDR2 YNNKEL come from the germline V gene (reference sequence). The CDR3 covers 14 residues. CDR3 DNA: TGTGCCAGCAGCCAAGAAGCGTCCCTCAATGAGCAGTTCTTC. Translated: CASSQEASLNEQFF.

A word on this clone: One junction end does not reproduce the germline sequence, and a read error may be involved. The chain is built from TRBV2 and TRBJ2-1; D uncertain. Per germline, CDR1 SNHLY and CDR2 FYNNEI. The CDR3 sequence is 14 residues long. This chain's CDR3 is CASSVLSSYNEQFF. CDR3 bases: TGCGCCAGCAGTGTGCTGAGCTCCTACAATGAGCAGTTCTTC.

The chain combines TRBV28 with TRBJ2-5; 8 nucleotides line up with TRBD2. CDR1 and CDR2 (germline): MDHEN, SYDVKM. The length of the CDR3 is 15 residues. V lost 7 bases to trimming and J lost 5 bases; unmatched junction nucleotides: 12. The CDR3 reads CASTTASGSKETQYF. The CDR3 coding sequence is TGTGCCAGCACCACCGCCAGCGGGAGTAAGGAGACCCAGTACTTC.

The chain joins TRBV24-1 to TRBJ1-1; no clear D gene. This CDR3 has 13 amino acids. The V gene's germline CDR1 is KGHDR and CDR2 SFDVKD. Trimming removed 5 bases from V and 1 base from J, with 7 bases in between. The CDR3 region has the DNA TGTGCCACCAGTGCAAATAAGAACACTGAAGCTTTCTTT. This sequence encodes CATSANKNTEAFF.

The V and J genes are TRBV5-4 and TRBJ2-2; TRBD2 might be the D (6 bases). Germline-derived CDR1 and CDR2 are SGHNT and YYREEE (reference sequence). Deletions cut 4 bases from V and 4 bases from J, with 14 bases between. The CDR3 contains 15 residues. The CDR3 sequence is CASSLGRGTTGELFF. The CDR3, as DNA: TGTGCCAGCAGCCTGGGGCGGGGTACCACCGGGGAGCTGTTTTTT. Full variable domain (rest looked up from reference TRBV5-4 and TRBJ2-2): ETGVTQSPTHLIKTRGQQVTLRCSSQSGHNTVSWYQQALGQGPQFIFQYYREEENGRGNFPPRFSGLQFPNYSSELNVNALELDDSALYLCASSLGRGTTGELFFGEGSRLTVL.

This clone came up once. The V gene is TRBV6-2 or TRBV6-3, the J gene TRBJ2-5; tentative D call: TRBD2 (5 bases). The CDR3 contains 12 residues. With 5 bases removed from V and 2 bases from J, the gap between germline ends came to 6 bases. CDR1 MNHEY and CDR2 SVGEGT come from the germline V gene. The CDR3 reads CASSRTQETQYF. Here the CDR3 DNA reads TGTGCCAGCAGTCGGACTCAAGAGACCCAGTACTTC.

This clone was seen only once. V and J are TRBV7-9 and TRBJ2-7; TRBD2 agrees at 7 bases. J gave up 1 base and V 5 bases, and 8 bases lay outside the gene matches. Germline-derived CDR1 and CDR2 are SEHNR and FQNEAQ (reference sequence). The CDR3 consists of 15 residues. CDR3 sequence: CASSGALATSYEQYF. The CDR3, as DNA: TGTGCCAGCAGCGGGGCACTAGCGACATCCTACGAGCAGTACTTC.

The rearrangement links TRBV6-2 or TRBV6-3 to TRBJ1-2; D is uncertain. Trimming pared 5 bases from V and 4 bases from J, leaving 14 bases between. Germline V gene sequence: CDR1 MNHEY, CDR2 SVGEGT. This CDR3 has 14 residues. The CDR3 here is CASSDPYRSYGYTF. The DNA for the CDR3 is TGTGCCAGCAGTGACCCCTACAGAAGCTATGGCTACACCTTC.

The chain employs TRBV2 and TRBJ1-1; no definite D call. V was pared by 0 bases and J by 3 bases, with 5 bases between. CDR1 SNHLY and CDR2 FYNNEI come from the germline V gene. The CDR3 is 13 amino acids. DNA for the CDR3: TGTGCCAGCAGTGAAGCACCGTACACTGAAGCTTTCTTT. It codes for CASSEAPYTEAFF. Combining the CDR3 with reference TRBV2 and TRBJ1-1 gives the whole variable domain EPEVTQTPSHQVTQMGQEVILRCVPISNHLYFYWYRQILGQKVEFLVSFYNNEISEKSEIFDDQFSVERPDGSNFTLKIRSTKLEDSAMYFCASSEAPYTEAFFGQGTRLTVV.

V gene TRBV24-1 combines with J gene TRBJ2-2; 10 nucleotides align to TRBD1. The CDR3 is 14 amino acids. From germline, CDR1 is KGHDR and CDR2 SFDVKD. With 5 bases clipped from V and 4 bases from J, the junction kept 0 bases outside the gene matches. CDR3 sequence reads: CATSGQGATGELFF. The CDR3 DNA is TGTGCCACCAGTGGACAGGGGGCCACCGGGGAGCTGTTTTTT.

The chain carries TRBV18 and TRBJ2-1; TRBD1 is a possible D gene (5 bases). From germline, CDR1 is KGHSH and CDR2 LQKENI. V was cut by 3 bases and J by 4 bases, with 7 bases left in between. The CDR3 runs 13 residues. CDR3 amino acids: CASSPDRYNEQFF. CDR3 bases: TGTGCCAGCTCACCTGACAGATACAATGAGCAGTTCTTC.

V usage is TRBV27 and J usage is TRBJ2-1, with D tentatively TRBD1 or TRBD2 (5 bases each). Germline lookup yields CDR1 MNHEY and CDR2 SMNVEV (reference sequence). V lost 2 bases, J lost 10 bases, and 9 bases lay in between. CDR3 length equals 12 residues. CDR3 amino acids: CASSLGTREQFF. CDR3 nucleotides: TGTGCCAGCAGTTTAGGGACCCGGGAGCAGTTCTTC.

The chain employs TRBV4-2 and TRBJ1-6; D is perhaps TRBD1 (5 bases). V was pared by 3 bases and J by 8 bases, with 17 bases between. Germline V gene sequence: CDR1 LGHNA, CDR2 YNFKEQ. This CDR3 is 16 amino acids long. This CDR3 is CASSQGRSAEDSPLHF. For the CDR3, the DNA is TGTGCCAGCAGCCAGGGGCGATCTGCCGAGGATTCACCCCTCCACTTT.